This T cell receptor beta chain is from a study of blood T cell repertoires in COVID-19. Across the whole study: PBMCs, B-cell-depleted T cells, or T cells provided the cDNA or gDNA that made up the material.

How the authors handled the data: Amplification from reference gene primers served as the basis for estimated nucleated cell counts. Assay: immunoSEQ multiplex PCR; the TCRdb copy retains only in-frame clones and omits some. V, J and clone size were drawn from that table, and D and trimming were deduced from the DNA. Of 300,000 to 400,000 clones in the sample, around nine tenths were seen once. Germline V gene sequence: CDR1 MNHEY, CDR2 SMNVEV (reference sequence). CDR3 length equals 15 residues. V trimming: 6 bases; J trimming: 6 bases; junction bases outside the gene matches: 8. Source material: peripheral blood. The receptor was isolated from a woman aged 18-35 years who had recovered from COVID-19. The J gene is TRBJ1-6, the V gene TRBV27; 7 positions agree with TRBD1. The CDR3 is CASRLRQGTNSPLHF. CDR3 DNA: TGTGCCAGCAGGCTGCGACAGGGAACTAATTCACCCCTCCACTTT.